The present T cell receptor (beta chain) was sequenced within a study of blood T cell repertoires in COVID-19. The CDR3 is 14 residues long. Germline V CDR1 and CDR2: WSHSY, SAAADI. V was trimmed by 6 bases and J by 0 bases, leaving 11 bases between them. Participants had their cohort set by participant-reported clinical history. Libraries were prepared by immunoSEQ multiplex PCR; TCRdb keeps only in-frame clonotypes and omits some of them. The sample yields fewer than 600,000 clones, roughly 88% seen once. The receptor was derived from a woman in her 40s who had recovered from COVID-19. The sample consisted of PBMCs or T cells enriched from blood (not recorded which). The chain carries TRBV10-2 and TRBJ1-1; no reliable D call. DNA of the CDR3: TGCGCCAGCAGGTTCGGGGTCCTGAACACTGAAGCTTTCTTT. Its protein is CASRFGVLNTEAFF.